The 3 T cell receptor beta chains presented below share a single source sample, sequenced in a study of blood T cell repertoires in COVID-19. Sequencing used immunoSEQ multiplex PCR; TCRdb keeps in-frame clones, though not all of them. Here the sample spans just under 85,000 clones, 83% being singletons. Sequencing input: peripheral blood. These receptors came from an older woman with acute or convalescent COVID-19.

The V and J genes are TRBV2 and TRBJ1-1, with TRBD1 identical over 8 bases. With 6 bases clipped from V and 5 bases from J, the junction kept 5 bases outside the gene matches. In germline, CDR1 is SNHLY, CDR2 FYNNEI. This CDR3 has 13 residues. Here the CDR3 DNA reads TGTGCCAGCAGCAGGGGGCCAAGGACTGAAGCTTTCTTT. Translated: CASSRGPRTEAFF.

The table lists this clone with a few counts. The chain uses TRBV7-3 and TRBJ1-1, with 7 bases that match TRBD1. Germline CDR1 and CDR2: SGHTA and FQGTGA. The CDR3 totals 12 residues. The trim removed 5 bases at V and 8 bases at J, leaving 5 bases unmatched. This chain's CDR3 is CASSQTGTEAFF. In DNA form, the CDR3 reads TGTGCCAGCAGCCAGACAGGGACCGAAGCTTTCTTT.

This chain connects TRBV11-3 to TRBJ2-1; 13 positions match TRBD2. The CDR3 loop spans 18 amino acids. Per germline, CDR1 SGHNT and CDR2 YENEEA. V shed 3 bases, J shed 0 bases, and the junction held 5 bases outside the gene matches. The CDR3 region has the DNA TGTGCCAGCAGCTTGCGGACTAGCGGGGGCAGCTCCTACAATGAGCAGTTCTTC. Translation: CASSLRTSGGSSYNEQFF.